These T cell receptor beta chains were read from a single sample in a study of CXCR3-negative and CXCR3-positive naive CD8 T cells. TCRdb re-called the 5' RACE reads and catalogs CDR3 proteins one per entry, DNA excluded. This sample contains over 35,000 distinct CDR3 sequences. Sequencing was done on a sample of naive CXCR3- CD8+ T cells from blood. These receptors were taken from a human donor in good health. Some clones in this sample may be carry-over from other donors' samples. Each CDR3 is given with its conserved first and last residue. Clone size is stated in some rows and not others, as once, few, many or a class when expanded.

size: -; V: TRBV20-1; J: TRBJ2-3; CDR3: CSARDLRGSYF
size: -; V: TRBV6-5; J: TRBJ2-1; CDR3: CASSSSTGAGPPYNEQFF
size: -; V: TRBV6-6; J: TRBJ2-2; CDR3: CASSYGETNTGELFF
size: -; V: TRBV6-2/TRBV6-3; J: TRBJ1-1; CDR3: CASSYTGADTEAFF
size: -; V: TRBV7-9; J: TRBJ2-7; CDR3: CASISVSYEQYF
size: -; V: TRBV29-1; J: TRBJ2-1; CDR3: CSVGNAGGEQFF
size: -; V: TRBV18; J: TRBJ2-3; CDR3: CASSPGLAGEESTDTQYF
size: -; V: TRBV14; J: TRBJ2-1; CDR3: CASSQGFNEQFF
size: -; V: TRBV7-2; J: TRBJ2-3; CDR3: CASSERPGGGTDTQYF
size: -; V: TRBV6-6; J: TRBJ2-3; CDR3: CASSPTGDTQYF
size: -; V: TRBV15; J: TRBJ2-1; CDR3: CATTDRRPNEQFF
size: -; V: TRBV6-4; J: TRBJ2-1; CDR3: CASSDLQGGGNEQFF
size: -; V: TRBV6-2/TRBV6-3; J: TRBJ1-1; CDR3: CASSYSVTEAFF
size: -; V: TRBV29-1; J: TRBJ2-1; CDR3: CSVEVGLNEQFF
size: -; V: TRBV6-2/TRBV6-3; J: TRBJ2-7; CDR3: CASSYGTGGYEQYF
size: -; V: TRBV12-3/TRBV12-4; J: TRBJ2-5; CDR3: CASSSGVTYQETQYF
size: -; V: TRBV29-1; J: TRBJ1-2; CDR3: CSVGAGPLNYGYTF
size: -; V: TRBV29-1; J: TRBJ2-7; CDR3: CSAWTSGDAYEQYF
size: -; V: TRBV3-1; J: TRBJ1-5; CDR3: CASSLGSDYSNQPQHF
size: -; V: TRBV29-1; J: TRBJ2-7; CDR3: CSVEGLLGIESSYEQYF
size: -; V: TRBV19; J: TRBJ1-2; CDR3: CASSIDHTPRRYGYTF
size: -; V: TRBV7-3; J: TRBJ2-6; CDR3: CASSPTGGAGANVLTF
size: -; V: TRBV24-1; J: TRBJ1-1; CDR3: CATSGGRNTEAFF
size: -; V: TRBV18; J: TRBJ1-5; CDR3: CASSQGRSNQPQHF
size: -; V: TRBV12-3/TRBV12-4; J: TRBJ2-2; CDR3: CASRRLAEANTGELFF
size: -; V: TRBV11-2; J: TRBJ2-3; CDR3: CASSLVGRNTDTQYF
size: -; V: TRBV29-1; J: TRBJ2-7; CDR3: CSVEDLAAYEQYF
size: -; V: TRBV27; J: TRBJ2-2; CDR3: CASSLDRSFANTGELFF
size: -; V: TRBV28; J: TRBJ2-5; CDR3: CASRPRGGPGETQYF
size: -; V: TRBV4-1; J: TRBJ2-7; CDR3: CASSPTILSYEQYF
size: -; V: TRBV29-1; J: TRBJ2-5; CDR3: CSVERGMQETQYF
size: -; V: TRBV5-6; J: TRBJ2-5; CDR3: CASSWIGGETQYF
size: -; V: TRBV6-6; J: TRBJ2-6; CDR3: CASRDPGSGANVLTF
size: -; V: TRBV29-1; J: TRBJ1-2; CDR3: CGVEDRGGSNYGYTF
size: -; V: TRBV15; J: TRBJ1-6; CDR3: CATSPRDAGSPLHF
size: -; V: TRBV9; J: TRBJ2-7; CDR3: CASSVEGGQQYF
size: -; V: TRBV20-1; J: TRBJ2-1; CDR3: CSARDLVRFNEQFF
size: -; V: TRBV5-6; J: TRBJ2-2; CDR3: CASSLQRGRPGELFF
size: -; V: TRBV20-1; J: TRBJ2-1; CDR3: CSASRTSESYNEQFF
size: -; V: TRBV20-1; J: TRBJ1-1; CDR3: CSASSGSDTEAFF
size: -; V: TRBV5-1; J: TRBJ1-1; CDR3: CASSLTGLNTEAFF
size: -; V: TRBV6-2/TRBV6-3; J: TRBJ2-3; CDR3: CASSYSGNTDTQYF
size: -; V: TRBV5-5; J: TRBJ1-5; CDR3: CASSLNGGLNQPQHF
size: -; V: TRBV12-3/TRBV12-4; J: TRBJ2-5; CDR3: CASSLQGRAQYF
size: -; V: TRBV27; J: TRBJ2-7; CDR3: CASSSTGTGYEQYF
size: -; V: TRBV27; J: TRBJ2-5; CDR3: CASSFTGAPQETQYF
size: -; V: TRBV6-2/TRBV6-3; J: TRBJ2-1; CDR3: CASSYSAEQFF
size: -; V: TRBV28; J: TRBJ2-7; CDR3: CASSDYYEQYF
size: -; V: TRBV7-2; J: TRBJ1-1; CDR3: CASSPGGEAFF
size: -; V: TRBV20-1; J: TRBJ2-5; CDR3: CSARDLFKETQETQYF
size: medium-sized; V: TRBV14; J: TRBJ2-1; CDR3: CASSQTGTPSPDEQFF
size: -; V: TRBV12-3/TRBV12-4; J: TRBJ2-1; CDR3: CASSTGTGGAANEQFF
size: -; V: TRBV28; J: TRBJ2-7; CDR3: CASCLGGEPTEQYF
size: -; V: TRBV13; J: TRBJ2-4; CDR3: CASSPTGATIAKNIQYF
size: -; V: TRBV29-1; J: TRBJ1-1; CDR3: CSVARVSNRGLESTEAFF
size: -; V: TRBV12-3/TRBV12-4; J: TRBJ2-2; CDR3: CASSWGGGELFF